The 9 T cell receptor beta chains reported below all come from one sample, sequenced in a study of blood T cell repertoires in COVID-19. Profiling relied on immunoSEQ multiplex PCR, and the TCRdb table lists in-frame clones only, not all of them. The repertoire holds about 210,000 clones, with roughly 89% as singletons. The specimen was PBMCs or T cells enriched from blood (not recorded which). These receptors were taken from a woman in her 30s who had been exposed to COVID-19.

The chain links TRBV4-1 to TRBJ2-4, with 8 bases that match TRBD2. V shed 2 bases, J shed 11 bases, and the junction held 11 bases outside the gene matches. The CDR3 has 15 amino acids. CDR1 and CDR2 from the germline V gene are MGHRA and YSYEKL. CDR3 sequence (DNA): TGCGCCAGCAGCCAACAGACTAGCGCCGGGCCGTTTCAGTACTTC. It yields the protein CASSQQTSAGPFQYF.

The chain has TRBV5-6 and TRBJ1-5, with 8 bases matching TRBD1. V gave up 1 base and J gave up 5 bases; unmatched junction bases: 14. Looked up from germline, CDR1 is SGHDT and CDR2 is YYEEEE. This CDR3 region has 18 residues. The CDR3 reads CASSLLSFRGPGDQPQHF. The CDR3 DNA reads TGTGCCAGCAGCTTGTTGTCGTTCAGGGGGCCGGGAGATCAGCCCCAGCATTTT.

The rearrangement joins TRBV6-5 to TRBJ2-7; 8 bases are a match to TRBD2. Germline CDR1 MNHEY, CDR2 SVGAGI. V was pared by 8 bases and J by 4 bases, with 7 bases of the junction left unmatched. The CDR3 sequence is 13 residues long. In DNA, the CDR3 is TGTGCCAGCGTTGGGACTAGATCGTACGAGCAGTACTTC. Translated: CASVGTRSYEQYF.

This clone has just a few counts. The chain carries TRBV12-5 and TRBJ1-1; D possibly corresponds to TRBD1 (5 bases). This CDR3 comprises 14 residues. V lost 1 base and J 1 base, leaving 7 bases between the germline ends. CDR1 and CDR2 (germline): LGHNT, FRNRAP. CDR3 protein: CASGLGRGNTEAFF. The CDR3 DNA reads TGTGCTAGTGGTTTGGGGAGGGGGAACACTGAAGCTTTCTTT. The full variable domain, its missing parts supplied by reference TRBV12-5 and TRBJ1-1, is DARVTQTPRHKVTEMGQEVTMRCQPILGHNTVFWYRQTMMQGLELLAYFRNRAPLDDSGMPKDRFSAEMPDATLATLKIQPSEPRDSAVYFCASGLGRGNTEAFFGQGTRLTVV.

The rearrangement joins TRBV5-4 to TRBJ2-1; a possible D gene is TRBD2 (6 bases). CDR3 length: 16 residues. CDR1 SGHNT and CDR2 YYREEE come from the germline V gene (reference sequence). With 4 bases removed from V and 4 bases from J, the gap between germline ends came to 18 bases. CDR3 sequence reads: CASSPKIAGKYNEQFF. Written as DNA, the CDR3 is TGTGCCAGCAGCCCAAAGATCGCGGGGAAGTACAATGAGCAGTTCTTC.

This clone has just a few counts. This chain uses TRBV6-2 or TRBV6-3 with TRBJ1-2; no firm D call. The V gene lost 7 bases and the J gene lost 0 bases, with 12 bases spanning the gap. Germline CDR1 is MNHEY and CDR2 is SVGEGT. The CDR3 sequence is 14 residues long. The CDR3 protein is CASTPHRANYGYTF. CDR3 nucleotide sequence: TGTGCCAGCACCCCCCATCGGGCTAACTATGGCTACACCTTC.

This chain uses TRBV2 with TRBJ2-1, with 13 bases identical to TRBD2. J lost 3 bases, V lost 5 bases, and 7 bases had no gene match. Germline CDR1 SNHLY, CDR2 FYNNEI. CDR3 length equals 17 residues. The CDR3 loop reads CASSLPGLAGYYNEQFF. The CDR3 DNA sequence: TGTGCCAGCAGTTTACCGGGACTAGCGGGGTACTACAATGAGCAGTTCTTC.

The chain carries TRBV6-5 and TRBJ1-2; 9 bases are a match to TRBD1. V lost 0 bases and J lost 8; bases outside the gene matches: 1. Germline loops: CDR1 MNHEY, CDR2 SVGAGI. The CDR3 totals 13 residues. CDR3: CASSYSTGGGYTF. The CDR3 DNA reads as TGTGCCAGCAGTTACTCGACAGGGGGAGGCTACACCTTC.

The chain combines TRBV12-3 or TRBV12-4 with TRBJ1-1, with D uncertain. The V end lost 8 bases, the J end lost 2 bases, and 12 bases lay between the germline ends. The CDR3 contains 13 residues. CDR3 loop: CASGQAINTEAFF. The CDR3 DNA reads as TGTGCCAGCGGGCAGGCGATTAACACTGAAGCTTTCTTT.